This TCR beta chain was obtained from a study of identical twins. Healthy Caucasians supplied all donations. TCRdb passed the 5' RACE reads through MiXCR, listing each CDR3 protein once. This table has 450,000 or so distinct CDR3 sequences, approximately 15% appearing once. Study outcomes and limitations: The more abundant beta clonotypes in cord blood had fewer insertions, and memory repertoires did not show this. There is a chance that invariant MAIT and iNKT cells partially muddied zero-insertion analyses.

This CDR3 is 10 amino acids long. Germline loops: CDR1 SNHLY, CDR2 FYNNEI. The V end lost 10 bases, the J end lost 11 bases, and 15 bases lay between the germline ends. This clonotype occurred a few times. Its antigen is still unknown. This sample also appeared in a second study, on yellow fever vaccine responses in identical twins.

This clonotype originated in a young woman in good health. The chain is built from TRBV2 and TRBJ2-7; D gene uncertain. The material sequenced was CD4+ T cells sorted from blood. CDR3 residues: CATGRNRKYF. CDR3 nucleotides: TGTGCCACTGGACGGAATAGGAAGTACTTC.